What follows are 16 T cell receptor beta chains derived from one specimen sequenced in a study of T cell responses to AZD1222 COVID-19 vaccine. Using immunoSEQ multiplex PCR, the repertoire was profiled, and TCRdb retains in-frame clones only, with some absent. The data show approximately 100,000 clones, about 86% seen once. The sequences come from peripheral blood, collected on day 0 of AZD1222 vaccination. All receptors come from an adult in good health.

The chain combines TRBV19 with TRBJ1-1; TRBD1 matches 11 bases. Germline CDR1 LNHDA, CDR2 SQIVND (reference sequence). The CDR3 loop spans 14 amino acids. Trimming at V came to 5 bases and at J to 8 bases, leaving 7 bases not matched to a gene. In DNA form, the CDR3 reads TGTGCCAGTAGTCTGTTAGGACAGGGGGCCGAAGCTTTCTTT. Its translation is CASSLLGQGAEAFF. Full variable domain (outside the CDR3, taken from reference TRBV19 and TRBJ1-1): DGGITQSPKYLFRKEGQNVTLSCEQNLNHDAMYWYRQDPGQGLRLIYYSQIVNDFQKGDIAEGYSVSREKKESFPLTVTSAQKNPTAFYLCASSLLGQGAEAFFGQGTRLTVV.

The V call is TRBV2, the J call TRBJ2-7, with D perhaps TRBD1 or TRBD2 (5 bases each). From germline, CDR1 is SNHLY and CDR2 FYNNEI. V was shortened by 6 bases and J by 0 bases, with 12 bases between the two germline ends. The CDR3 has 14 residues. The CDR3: CASSQGPVSYEQYF. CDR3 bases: TGTGCCAGCAGCCAGGGACCAGTCTCCTACGAGCAGTACTTC.

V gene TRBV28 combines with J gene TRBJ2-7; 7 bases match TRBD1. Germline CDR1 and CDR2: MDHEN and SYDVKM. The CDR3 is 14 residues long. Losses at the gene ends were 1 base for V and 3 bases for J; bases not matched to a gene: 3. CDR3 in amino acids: CASSLSAGGYEQYF. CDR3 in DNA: TGTGCCAGCAGTTTATCCGCAGGGGGCTACGAGCAGTACTTC.

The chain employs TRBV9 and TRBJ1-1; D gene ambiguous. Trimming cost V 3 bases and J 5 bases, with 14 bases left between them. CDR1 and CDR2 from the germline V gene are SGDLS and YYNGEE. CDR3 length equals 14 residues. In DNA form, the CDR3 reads TGTGCCAGCAGCGGGGGTCGAGGGTGGACTGAAGCTTTCTTT. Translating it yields CASSGGRGWTEAFF.

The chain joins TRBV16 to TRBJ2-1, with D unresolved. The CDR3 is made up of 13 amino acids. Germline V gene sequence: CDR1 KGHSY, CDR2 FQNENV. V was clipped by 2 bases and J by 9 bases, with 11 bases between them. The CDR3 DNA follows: TGTGCCAGCAGCCAACGAGCAATCACTGAGCAGTTCTTC. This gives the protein CASSQRAITEQFF.

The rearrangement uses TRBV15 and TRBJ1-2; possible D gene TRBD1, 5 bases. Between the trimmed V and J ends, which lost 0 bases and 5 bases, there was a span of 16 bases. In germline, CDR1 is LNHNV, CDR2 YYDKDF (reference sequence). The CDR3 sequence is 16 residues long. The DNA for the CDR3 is TGTGCCACCAGCAGAGATCTGGCAGGGACGCGATATGGCTACACCTTC. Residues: CATSRDLAGTRYGYTF. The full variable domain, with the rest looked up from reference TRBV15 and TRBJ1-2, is DAMVIQNPRYQVTQFGKPVTLSCSQTLNHNVMYWYQQKSSQAPKLLFHYYDKDFNNEADTPDNFQSRRPNTSFCFLDIRSPGLGDTAMYLCATSRDLAGTRYGYTFGSGTRLTVV.

The CDR3 DNA is TGTGCCAGTAGTATCATCGACCGATCCACAGATACGCAGTATTTT. Translated, it gives CASSIIDRSTDTQYF. The V and J genes are TRBV19 and TRBJ2-3, with D unclear. The germline gives CDR1 LNHDA, CDR2 SQIVND (reference sequence). The CDR3 has 15 residues. V lost 3 bases and J lost 2, with 12 bases in between.

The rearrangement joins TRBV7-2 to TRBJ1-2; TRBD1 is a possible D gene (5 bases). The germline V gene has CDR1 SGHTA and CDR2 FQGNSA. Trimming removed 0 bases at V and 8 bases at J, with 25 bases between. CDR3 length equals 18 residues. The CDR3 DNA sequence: TGTGCCAGCAGCTTAGCGGGCGGGGGTCGGGCGACCGCCGGGGGCTACACCTTC. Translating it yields CASSLAGGGRATAGGYTF.

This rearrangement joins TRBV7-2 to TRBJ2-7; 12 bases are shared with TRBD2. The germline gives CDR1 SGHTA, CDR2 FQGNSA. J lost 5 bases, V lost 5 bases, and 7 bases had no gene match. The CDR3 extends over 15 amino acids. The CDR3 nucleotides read TGTGCCAGCAGCGCATCTAGCGGGAGGGCCAACGAGCAGTACTTC. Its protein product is CASSASSGRANEQYF.

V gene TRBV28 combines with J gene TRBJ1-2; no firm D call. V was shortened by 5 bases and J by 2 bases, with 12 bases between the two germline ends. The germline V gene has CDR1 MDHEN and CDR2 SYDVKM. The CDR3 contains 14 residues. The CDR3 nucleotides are TGTGCCAGCAGTGGTGAGGGTATGAACTATGGCTACACCTTC. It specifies CASSGEGMNYGYTF.

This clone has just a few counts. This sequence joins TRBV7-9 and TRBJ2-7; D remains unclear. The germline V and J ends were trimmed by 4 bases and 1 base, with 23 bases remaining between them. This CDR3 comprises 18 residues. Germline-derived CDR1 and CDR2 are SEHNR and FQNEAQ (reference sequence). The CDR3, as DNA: TGTGCCAGCAGCTCCCACGGGTGGCAGGCCATCCGATCCTACGAGCAGTACTTC. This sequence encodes CASSSHGWQAIRSYEQYF.

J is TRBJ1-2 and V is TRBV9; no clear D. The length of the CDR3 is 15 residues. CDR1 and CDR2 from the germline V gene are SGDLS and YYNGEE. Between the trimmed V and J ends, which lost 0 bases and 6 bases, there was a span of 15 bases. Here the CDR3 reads CASSVAPSRWDGYTF. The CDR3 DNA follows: TGTGCCAGCAGCGTAGCCCCCAGTCGATGGGATGGCTACACCTTC.

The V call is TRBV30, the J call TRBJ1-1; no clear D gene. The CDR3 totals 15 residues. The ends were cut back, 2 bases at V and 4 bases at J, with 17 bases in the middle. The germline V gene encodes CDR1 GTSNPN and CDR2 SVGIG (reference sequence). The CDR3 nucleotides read TGTGCCTGGAGTACCCCCGGCTTCGAGGGCACTGAAGCTTTCTTT. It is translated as CAWSTPGFEGTEAFF.

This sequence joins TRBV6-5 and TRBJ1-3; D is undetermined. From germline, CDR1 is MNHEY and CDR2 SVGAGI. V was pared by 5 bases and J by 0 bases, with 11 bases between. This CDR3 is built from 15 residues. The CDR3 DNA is TGTGCCAGCAGTCCCCAGCCTTACTCTGGAAACACCATATATTTT. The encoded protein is CASSPQPYSGNTIYF.

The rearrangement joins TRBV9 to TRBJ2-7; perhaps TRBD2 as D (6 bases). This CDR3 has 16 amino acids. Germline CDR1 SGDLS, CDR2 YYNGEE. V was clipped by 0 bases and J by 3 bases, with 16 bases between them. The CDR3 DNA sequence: TGTGCCAGCAGCGTAGAAGGTAGCGGAAGTGTCTACGAGCAGTACTTC. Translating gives CASSVEGSGSVYEQYF.

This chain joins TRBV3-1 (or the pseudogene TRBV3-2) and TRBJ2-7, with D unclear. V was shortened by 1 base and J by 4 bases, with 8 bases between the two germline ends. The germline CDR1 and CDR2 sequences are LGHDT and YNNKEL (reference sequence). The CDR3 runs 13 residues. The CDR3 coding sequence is TGTGCCAGCAGCCAAGGATCACAGTACGAGCAGTACTTC. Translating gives CASSQGSQYEQYF.